This TCR beta chain was obtained from a study of cytomegalovirus exposure and HLA in healthy donors. Study observations and caveats: Generally TCR sequences proved uncommon, though certain public TCRs appeared in numerous donors.

The CDR3 spans 16 residues. Germline loops: CDR1 SGHNT, CDR2 YYREEE (reference sequence). V trimming: 4 bases; J trimming: 2 bases; junction bases outside the gene matches: 1. TCRdb keeps only in-frame clones here, not all; method: immunoSEQ multiplex PCR. The data hold over 100,000 clones, with under 90% observed a single time. This clone rates as medium-sized. Its antigen is unidentified. The rearrangement joins TRBV5-4 to TRBJ2-1, with 15 bases fitting TRBD2. The specimen was PBMCs. This sequence was found in a man aged 25 to 40 in good health and CMV-seronegative. The CDR3 DNA follows: TGTGCCAGCAGCGGGACTAGCGGGGGGACCTACAATGAGCAGTTCTTC. This translates into CASSGTSGGTYNEQFF.